This TCR beta chain was observed in a study of shared clonotypes between healthy human individuals. At the level of the study: Sampling drew on donors who were a couple of women and a few men aged 18 to 49. Used for every donor were three CD4 naive, three CD4 memory, two CD8 naive and one CD8 memory plate. Study findings and constraints: Clonotype sharing across several donors was observed for about 5.5% of naive CD4 clonotypes. Rarefaction showed sorted-subset sequencing was incomplete despite large depth.

As defined, naive CD8 cells were CD45RO-negative and positively selected for CCR7, with terminally differentiated effector memory CD45RA+ cells excluded. A remark on this clone: No antigen is known for it.

The repertoire was sequenced with immunoSEQ multiplex PCR; TCRdb's copy has only in-frame clones and lacks some. The table has around 1.9 million clones, 93% seen once. The ends lost 1 base at V and 3 bases at J; junction bases unmatched: 6. CDR3 length: 17 residues. The germline V gene encodes CDR1 LNHDA and CDR2 SQIVND (reference sequence). The chain joins TRBV19 to TRBJ2-1; TRBD2 matches 10 bases. The sample consisted of naive CD8+ T cells from PBMCs. The clonotype comes from a man younger than 35 in good health. Some clones in this sample may be carry-over from other donors' samples. The CDR3 nucleotides are TGTGCCAGTAGTATAGTCCTAGCGGGAGTGGTCTACAATGAGCAGTTCTTC. It specifies CASSIVLAGVVYNEQFF.